This T cell receptor beta chain was identified during a study of T cell responses to AZD1222 COVID-19 vaccine (dated by TCRdb to the early 2020s). Broadly, across the study: Because spike-specific TCR depth and breadth did not differ between the two schedules, AZD1222 recipients who got a second dose at roughly 4 weeks were pooled with those who got a second dose at roughly 12 weeks. Enrollment into the trials was organized by age into subgroups of 18-55, 56-69 and 70-plus years, and those subgroups contained roughly 140, 27 and 60 TCR-sequenced participants, respectively. TCR sequencing covered 233 trial participants: 207 given two doses of AZD1222 and about 26 given two doses of MenACWY control vaccine. What the research found in general, with its limitations: Spike-specific TCR breadth and depth rose significantly after two AZD1222 doses compared with day 0 and with MenACWY recipients. Participants were mostly white British, with more females than males. The authors suggested clonal diversity may have been underestimated. No day 14 peak-response samples were available, so repertoires were characterized only after the peak T cell response. CD4 TCRs associated with the vaccine covered the entire spike protein, and the dominant responses were in regions 160-218 and 743-854. The 56-69-year group was small, and its depth increase did not reach significance, likely because of low power. Epitopes outside the regions mutated in the B.1.351 and B.1.1.7 variants were reportedly recognized by nearly half of the unique spike-specific TCRs. Only five or six AZD1222 recipients were SARS-CoV-2 seropositive at baseline, limiting conclusions about previously exposed vaccinees.

The CDR3 regions of human TCRbeta chains were analyzed by immunosequencing. The study's own analysis went as follows. TCRs in the repertoires were matched against a reference library of SARS-CoV-2-specific TCRs that had been generated with the MIRA antigen-specificity platform. Breadth was defined as the fraction of unique TCRs that were SARS-CoV-2-associated, and depth was defined as the fraction of total T cells that were SARS-CoV-2-associated. Each spike-specific TCR was assigned to its reactive spike region and to a CD4 or CD8 class using the MIRA data. Log10-transformed breadth and depth values were compared by one-way ANOVA with Sidak's multiple comparisons tests. Here the immuneACCESS table is served through TCRdb, limited to in-frame sequences with V and J called. Missing clones are a known gap in these copies; in checked studies unresolved V genes cover under half, and the rest lacks a known reason. V and J calls plus clone size are reproduced from that table; the DNA served to infer D and trimming. The sample table lists approximately 94,000 clones, around 90% of them with a count of one. The ten biggest clones cover roughly 1.7% of the sample.

The germline V gene provides CDR1 SGHAT and CDR2 FQNNGV. There are 15 amino acids in the CDR3, from cysteine to phenylalanine inclusive. The sequence is cut down to CDR3 DNA, 45 bases in frame from base 1. At the junction V is shortened by 5 bases and J by 4 bases; bases outside the gene matches: 7. According to the study, the label for this sample's time point signals: baseline before first vaccination. Samples from vaccinated people were obtained from the UK trials COV001 and COV002, which included a single-blind randomized controlled phase 2/3 trial of AZD1222 (ChAdOx1 nCoV-19) in healthy adults. Trial participant PBMC samples were collected at day 0 and day 28 after the second dose for TCRbeta chain sequencing. This clone was seen only a few times. It lacks a known antigen. Per-base qualities were not stored, and no clone one base away is much larger.

The TCR sequence derives from an adult in good health. The sequence links TRBV11-2 to TRBJ2-1; the central 8 bases match TRBD2. The sample here was peripheral blood, taken on day 0 of AZD1222 vaccination. The DNA is as follows: TGTGCCAGCAGCCAACTAGCGGTGGGGTACAATGAGCAGTTCTTC. Its protein product is CASSQLAVGYNEQFF.